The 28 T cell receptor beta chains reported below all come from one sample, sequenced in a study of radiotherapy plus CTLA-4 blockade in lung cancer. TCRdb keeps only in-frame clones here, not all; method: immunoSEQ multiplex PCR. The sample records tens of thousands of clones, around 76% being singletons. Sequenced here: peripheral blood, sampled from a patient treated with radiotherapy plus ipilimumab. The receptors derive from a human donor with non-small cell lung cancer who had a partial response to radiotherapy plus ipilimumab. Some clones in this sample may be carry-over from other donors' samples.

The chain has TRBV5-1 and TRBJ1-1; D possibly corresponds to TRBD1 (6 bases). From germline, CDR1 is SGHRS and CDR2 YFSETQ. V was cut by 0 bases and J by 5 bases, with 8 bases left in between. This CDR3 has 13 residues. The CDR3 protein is CASSLEQGTEAFF. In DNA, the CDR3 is TGCGCCAGCAGCTTGGAACAGGGAACTGAAGCTTTCTTT.

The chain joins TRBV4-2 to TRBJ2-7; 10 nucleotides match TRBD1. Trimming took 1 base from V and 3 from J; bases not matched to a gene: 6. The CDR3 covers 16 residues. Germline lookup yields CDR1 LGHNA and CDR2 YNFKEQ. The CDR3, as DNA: TGTGCCAGCAGCCAAGTGGGGGGGACAGGGGACTACGAGCAGTACTTC. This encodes CASSQVGGTGDYEQYF.

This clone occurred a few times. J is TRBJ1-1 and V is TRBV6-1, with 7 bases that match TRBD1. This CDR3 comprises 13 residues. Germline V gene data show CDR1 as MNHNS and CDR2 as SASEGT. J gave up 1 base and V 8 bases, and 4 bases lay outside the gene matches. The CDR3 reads CASGGQWNTEAFF. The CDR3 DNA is TGTGCCAGCGGGGGACAGTGGAACACTGAAGCTTTCTTT.

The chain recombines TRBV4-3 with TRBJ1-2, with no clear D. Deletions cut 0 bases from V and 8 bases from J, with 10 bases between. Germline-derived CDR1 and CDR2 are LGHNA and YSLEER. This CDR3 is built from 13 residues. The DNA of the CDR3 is TGCGCCAGCAGCCAAGATACCGGGTGGGGCTACACCTTC. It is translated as CASSQDTGWGYTF.

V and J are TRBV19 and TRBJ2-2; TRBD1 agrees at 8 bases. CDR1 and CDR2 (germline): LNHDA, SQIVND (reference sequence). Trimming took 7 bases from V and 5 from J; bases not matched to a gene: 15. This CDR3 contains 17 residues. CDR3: CASTPSAGTGFTGELFF. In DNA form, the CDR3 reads TGTGCCAGTACTCCTTCGGCCGGGACAGGATTTACCGGGGAGCTGTTTTTT. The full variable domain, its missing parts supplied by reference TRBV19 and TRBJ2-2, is DGGITQSPKYLFRKEGQNVTLSCEQNLNHDAMYWYRQDPGQGLRLIYYSQIVNDFQKGDIAEGYSVSREKKESFPLTVTSAQKNPTAFYLCASTPSAGTGFTGELFFGEGSRLTVL.

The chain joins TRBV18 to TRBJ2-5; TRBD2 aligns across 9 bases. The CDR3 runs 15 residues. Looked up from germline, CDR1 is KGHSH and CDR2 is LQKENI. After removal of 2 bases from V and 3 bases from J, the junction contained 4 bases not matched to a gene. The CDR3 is CASSPMSSGEETQYF. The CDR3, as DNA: TGTGCCAGCTCACCAATGTCTAGCGGGGAAGAGACCCAGTACTTC. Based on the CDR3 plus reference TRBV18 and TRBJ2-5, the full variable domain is NAGVMQNPRHLVRRRGQEARLRCSPMKGHSHVYWYRQLPEEGLKFMVYLQKENIIDESGMPKERFSAEFPKEGPSILRIQQVVRGDSAAYFCASSPMSSGEETQYFGPGTRLLVL.

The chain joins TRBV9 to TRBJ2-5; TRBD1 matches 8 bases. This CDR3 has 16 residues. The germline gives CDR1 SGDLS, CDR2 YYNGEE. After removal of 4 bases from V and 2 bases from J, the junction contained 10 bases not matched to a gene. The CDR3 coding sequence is TGTGCCAGCAGCCCAGGGGCAGGGGGCGGACAAGAGACCCAGTACTTC. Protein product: CASSPGAGGGQETQYF.

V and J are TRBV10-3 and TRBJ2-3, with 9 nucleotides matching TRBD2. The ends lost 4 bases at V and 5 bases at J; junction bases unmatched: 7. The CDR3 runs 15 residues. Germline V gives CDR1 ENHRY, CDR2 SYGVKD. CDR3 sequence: CAISAGLAGRDTQYF. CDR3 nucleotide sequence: TGTGCCATCAGTGCTGGGCTAGCGGGGAGAGATACGCAGTATTTT.

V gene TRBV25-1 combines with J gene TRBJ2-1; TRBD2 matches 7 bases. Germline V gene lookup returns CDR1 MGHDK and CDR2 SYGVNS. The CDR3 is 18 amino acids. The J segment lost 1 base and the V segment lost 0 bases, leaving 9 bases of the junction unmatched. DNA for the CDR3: TGTGCCAGCAGTGAATATGGGGCCTTTAGCGGGTCCTACAATGAGCAGTTCTTC. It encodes CASSEYGAFSGSYNEQFF.

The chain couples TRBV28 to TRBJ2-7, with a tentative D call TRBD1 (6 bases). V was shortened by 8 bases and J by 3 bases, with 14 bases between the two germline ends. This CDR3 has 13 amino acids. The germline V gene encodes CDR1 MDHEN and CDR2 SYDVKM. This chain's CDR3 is CASGEGGFYEQYF. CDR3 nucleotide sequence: TGTGCCAGCGGCGAAGGGGGATTCTACGAGCAGTACTTC.

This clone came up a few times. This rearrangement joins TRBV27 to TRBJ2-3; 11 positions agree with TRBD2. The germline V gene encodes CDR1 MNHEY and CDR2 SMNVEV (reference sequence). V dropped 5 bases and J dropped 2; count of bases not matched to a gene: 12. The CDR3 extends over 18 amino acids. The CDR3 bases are TGTGCCAGCAGTAGAACGACGGCTAGCGGGGGGATCACAGATACGCAGTATTTT. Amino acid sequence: CASSRTTASGGITDTQYF.

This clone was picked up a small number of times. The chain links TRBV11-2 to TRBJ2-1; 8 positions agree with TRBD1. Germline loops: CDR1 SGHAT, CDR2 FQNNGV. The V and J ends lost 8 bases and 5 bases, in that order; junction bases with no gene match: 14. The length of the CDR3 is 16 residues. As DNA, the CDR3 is TGTGCCAGCGCAGGGGGCAAAACTAGCTCAAACAATGAGCAGTTCTTC. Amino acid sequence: CASAGGKTSSNNEQFF.

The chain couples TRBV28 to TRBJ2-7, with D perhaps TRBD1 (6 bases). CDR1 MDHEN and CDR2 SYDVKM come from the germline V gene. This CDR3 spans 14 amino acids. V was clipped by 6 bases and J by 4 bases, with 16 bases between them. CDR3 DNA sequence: TGTGCCAGCAGGGCTAACAGGGTCTCGTACGAGCAGTACTTC. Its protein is CASRANRVSYEQYF. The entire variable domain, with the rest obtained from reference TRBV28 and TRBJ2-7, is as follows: DVKVTQSSRYLVKRTGEKVFLECVQDMDHENMFWYRQDPGLGLRLIYFSYDVKMKEKGDIPEGYSVSREKKERFSLILESASTNQTSMYLCASRANRVSYEQYFGPGTRLTVT.

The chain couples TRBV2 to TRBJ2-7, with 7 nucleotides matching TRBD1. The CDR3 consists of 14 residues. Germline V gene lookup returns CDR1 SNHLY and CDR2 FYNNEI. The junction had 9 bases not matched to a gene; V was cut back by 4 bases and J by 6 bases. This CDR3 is CASSVYRDSTEQYF. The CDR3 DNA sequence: TGTGCCAGCAGTGTTTACCGGGACAGCACCGAGCAGTACTTC.

The CDR3 DNA sequence: TGTGCCAGCAGCTTGGTCGCTAGACCTAACAATGAGCAGTTCTTC. Translated: CASSLVARPNNEQFF. The chain employs TRBV5-4 and TRBJ2-1; D is uncertain. V was clipped by 0 bases and J by 5 bases, with 12 bases between them. This CDR3 spans 15 amino acids. The V gene's germline CDR1 is SGHNT and CDR2 YYREEE (reference sequence).

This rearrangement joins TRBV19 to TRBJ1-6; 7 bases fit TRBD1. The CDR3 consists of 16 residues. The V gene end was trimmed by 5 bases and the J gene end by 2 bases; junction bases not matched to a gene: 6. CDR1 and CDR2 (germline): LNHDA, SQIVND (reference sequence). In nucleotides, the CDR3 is TGTGCCAGTAGTGGTGGGCAGGGGGCCTATAATTCACCCCTCCACTTT. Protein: CASSGGQGAYNSPLHF.

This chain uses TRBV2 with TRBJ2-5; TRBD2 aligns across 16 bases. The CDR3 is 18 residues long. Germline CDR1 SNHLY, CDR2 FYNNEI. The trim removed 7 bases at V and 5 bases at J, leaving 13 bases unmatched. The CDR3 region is CASIWGGTSGGAGETQYF. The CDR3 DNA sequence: TGTGCCAGCATTTGGGGTGGGACTAGCGGGGGGGCCGGCGAGACCCAGTACTTC.

CDR3 DNA: TGTGCCAGCAGCTTTAATACTGAAGCTTTCTTT. Translation gives CASSFNTEAFF. The chain employs TRBV5-4 and TRBJ1-1; D unresolved. V lost 2 bases, J lost 5 bases, and 4 bases lay in between. Germline-derived CDR1 and CDR2 are SGHNT and YYREEE (reference sequence). The CDR3 has 11 residues.

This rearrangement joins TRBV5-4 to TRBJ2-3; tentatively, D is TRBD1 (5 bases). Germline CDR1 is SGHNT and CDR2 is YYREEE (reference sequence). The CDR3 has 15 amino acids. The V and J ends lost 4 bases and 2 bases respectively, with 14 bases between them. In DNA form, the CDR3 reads TGTGCCAGCAGCCCGTCGCGACAGAACACAGATACGCAGTATTTT. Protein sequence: CASSPSRQNTDTQYF.

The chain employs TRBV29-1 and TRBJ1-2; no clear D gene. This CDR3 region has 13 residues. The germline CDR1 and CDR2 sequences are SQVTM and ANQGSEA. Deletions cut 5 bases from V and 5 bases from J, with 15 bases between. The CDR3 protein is CSVPRGRNYGYTF. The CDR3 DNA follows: TGCAGCGTTCCTCGAGGGCGGAATTATGGCTACACCTTC.

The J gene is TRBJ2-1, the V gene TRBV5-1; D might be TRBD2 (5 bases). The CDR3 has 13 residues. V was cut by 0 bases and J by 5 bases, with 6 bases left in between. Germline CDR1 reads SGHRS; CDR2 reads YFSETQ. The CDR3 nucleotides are TGCGCCAGCAGCTTGGCCGGGAACAATGAGCAGTTCTTC. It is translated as CASSLAGNNEQFF. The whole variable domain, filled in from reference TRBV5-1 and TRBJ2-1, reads KAGVTQTPRYLIKTRGQQVTLSCSPISGHRSVSWYQQTPGQGLQFLFEYFSETQRNKGNFPGRFSGRQFSNSRSEMNVSTLELGDSALYLCASSLAGNNEQFFGPGTRLTVL.

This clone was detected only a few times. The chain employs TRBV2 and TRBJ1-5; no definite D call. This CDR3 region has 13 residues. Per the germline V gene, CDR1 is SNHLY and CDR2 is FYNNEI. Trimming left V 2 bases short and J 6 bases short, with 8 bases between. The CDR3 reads CASSETNLQPQHF. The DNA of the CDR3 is TGTGCCAGCAGTGAAACTAACCTTCAGCCCCAGCATTTT.

The CDR3: CASSQDAFGTGVETQYF. The CDR3 nucleotides read TGCGCCAGCAGCCAAGATGCTTTCGGGACAGGGGTCGAGACCCAGTACTTC. The chain links TRBV4-3 to TRBJ2-5; TRBD1 matches at 10 bases. This CDR3 region has 17 residues. Germline V gene sequence: CDR1 LGHNA, CDR2 YSLEER. V was clipped by 0 bases and J by 5 bases; unmatched bases: 9.

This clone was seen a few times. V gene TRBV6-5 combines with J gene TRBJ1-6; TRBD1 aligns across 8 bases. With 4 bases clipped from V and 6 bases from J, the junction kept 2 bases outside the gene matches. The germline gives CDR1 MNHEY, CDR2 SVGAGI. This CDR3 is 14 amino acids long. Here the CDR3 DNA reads TGTGCCAGCAGTTTCGGACAGGGTAATTCACCCCTCCACTTT. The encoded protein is CASSFGQGNSPLHF.

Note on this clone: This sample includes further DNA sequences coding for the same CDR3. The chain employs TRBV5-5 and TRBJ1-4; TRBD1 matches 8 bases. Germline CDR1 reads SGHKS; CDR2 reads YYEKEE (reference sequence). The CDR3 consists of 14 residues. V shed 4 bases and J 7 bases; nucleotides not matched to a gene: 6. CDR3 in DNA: TGTGCCAGCAGCCTAGGGACAGGAGGTGAAAAACTGTTTTTT. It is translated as CASSLGTGGEKLFF.

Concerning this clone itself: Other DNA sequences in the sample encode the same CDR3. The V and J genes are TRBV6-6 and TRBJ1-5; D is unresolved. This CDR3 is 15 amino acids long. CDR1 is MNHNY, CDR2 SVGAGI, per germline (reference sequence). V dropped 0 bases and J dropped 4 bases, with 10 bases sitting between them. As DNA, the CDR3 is TGTGCCAGCAGTTACTCAGGAGGATCGAATCAGCCCCAGCATTTT. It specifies CASSYSGGSNQPQHF.

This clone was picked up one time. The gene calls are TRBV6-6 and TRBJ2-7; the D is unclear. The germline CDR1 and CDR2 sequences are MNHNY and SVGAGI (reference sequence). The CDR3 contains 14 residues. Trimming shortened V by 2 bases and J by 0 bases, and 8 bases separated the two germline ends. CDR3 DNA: TGTGCCAGCAGTTACGATCGGGTCTCCTACGAGCAGTACTTC. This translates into CASSYDRVSYEQYF.

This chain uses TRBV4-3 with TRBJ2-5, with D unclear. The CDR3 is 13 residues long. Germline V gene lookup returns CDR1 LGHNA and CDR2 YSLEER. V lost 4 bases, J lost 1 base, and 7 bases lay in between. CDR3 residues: CASSLHTQETQYF. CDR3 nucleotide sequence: TGCGCCAGCAGCCTCCACACCCAAGAGACCCAGTACTTC.